This paragraph reports one TCR beta chain. The data belong to a study of blood T cell repertoires in COVID-19. On the study more broadly: Specimens from acute and convalescent COVID-19 originated in the United States, Italy and Spain. Sources were T cells, B-cell-depleted T cells, or PBMCs; the material itself was cDNA or gDNA.

Trimming at V came to 2 bases and at J to 3 bases, leaving 15 bases not matched to a gene. Germline values: CDR1 MNHEY, CDR2 SVGEGT. CDR3 size: 19 residues. Seattle researchers signed up patients amid active infection and tracked them longitudinally. Original processing methods: The assay estimated nucleated cells by amplifying reference gene primers. Assay used: immunoSEQ multiplex PCR; TCRdb lists only in-frame clones, some missing. V, J and clone size are taken as reported in that table, and D and trimming were inferred from the DNA itself. The table includes 150,000 to 200,000 clones, about 84% detected once.

The sequenced sample was peripheral blood. The source is a person aged 65-85 years with COVID-19, enrolled during active disease. This sequence joins TRBV6-2 or TRBV6-3 and TRBJ2-5; 10 nucleotides agree with TRBD2. CDR3 sequence (DNA): TGTGCCAGCAGTTACAGGTCTAGCGGGGGCACCTCCTTCAAAGAGACCCAGTACTTC. It is translated as CASSYRSSGGTSFKETQYF.